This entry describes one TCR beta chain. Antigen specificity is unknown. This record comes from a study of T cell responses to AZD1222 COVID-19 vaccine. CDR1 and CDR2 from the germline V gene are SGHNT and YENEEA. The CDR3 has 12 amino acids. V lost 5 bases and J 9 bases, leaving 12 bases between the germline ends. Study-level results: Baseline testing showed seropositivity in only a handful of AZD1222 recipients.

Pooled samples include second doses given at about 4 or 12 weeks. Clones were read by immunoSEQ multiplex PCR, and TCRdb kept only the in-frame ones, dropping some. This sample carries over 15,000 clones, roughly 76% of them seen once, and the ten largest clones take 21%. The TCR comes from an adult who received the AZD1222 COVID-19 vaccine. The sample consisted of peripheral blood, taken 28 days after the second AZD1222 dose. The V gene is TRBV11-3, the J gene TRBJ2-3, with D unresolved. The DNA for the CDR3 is TGTGCCAGCAGCGAGATGGTTTACACGCAGTATTTT. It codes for CASSEMVYTQYF.